This record looks at one TCR beta chain sequence and its context. The CDR3 is 17 amino acids. CDR1 is MDHEN and CDR2 is SYDVKM in the germline V gene. Trimming removed 2 bases at V and 1 base at J, with 12 bases between. The data are from a study of blood T cell repertoires in COVID-19. Whole-study context: Italy, Spain and the United States were the sources of the convalescent and acute COVID-19 samples. PBMCs, B-cell-depleted T cells, or T cells provided the cDNA or gDNA that made up the material.

Original data processing: Reference gene primer amplification gave nucleated cell count estimates. The method was immunoSEQ multiplex PCR; TCRdb's version includes in-frame clones alone and lacks a portion of them. V, J and clone size are taken as reported in that table, and D and trimming were inferred from the DNA itself. The sample gives over 150,000 clones, roughly 84% of which show up once; roughly a tenth is in the top ten. Sequencing used peripheral blood. The clonotype comes from a woman of 80 years or more with active or convalescent COVID-19. The chain couples TRBV28 to TRBJ2-6; a weak D match, TRBD2 (6 bases). The CDR3 protein is CASSLRGFDSGANVLTF. CDR3 nucleotides: TGTGCCAGCAGTTTACGGGGGTTCGATTCTGGGGCCAACGTCCTGACTTTC.